Presented here are 2 T cell receptor beta chains from one specimen sequenced in a study of T cell responses to AZD1222 COVID-19 vaccine. Sequenced by immunoSEQ multiplex PCR; TCRdb stores in-frame clones only, minus some. The table shows about 170,000 clones, with approximately 92% occurring only once. The sequences come from peripheral blood, collected on day 0 of AZD1222 vaccination. Receptors originate from an adult in good health.

This clone was counted a single time. V usage is TRBV10-2 and J usage is TRBJ2-7; possibly TRBD2 for D (5 bases). The length of the CDR3 is 15 residues. In germline, CDR1 is WSHSY, CDR2 SAAADI. V lost 5 bases and J 0 bases, leaving 14 bases between the germline ends. The CDR3 nucleotides read TGCGCCAGCAGTTGGCGGGCCCCGAGCTCCTACGAGCAGTACTTC. Amino acids: CASSWRAPSSYEQYF.

This chain joins TRBV5-1 and TRBJ2-5, with a tentative D call TRBD1 (5 bases). In germline, CDR1 is SGHRS, CDR2 YFSETQ. This CDR3 contains 13 residues. With 0 bases removed from V and 4 bases from J, the gap between germline ends came to 7 bases. The CDR3 region has the DNA TGCGCCAGCAGCTTGGGACAGTTAGAGACCCAGTACTTC. This codes for CASSLGQLETQYF.